The rows below give T cell receptor beta chains drawn from one sample of a study of tumor and adjacent non-tumor tissue in lung cancer. TCRdb called the multiplex PCR reads again in MiXCR, with one record for every CDR3 protein. The repertoire holds approximately 53,000 distinct CDR3 sequences, with about 79% as singletons. The sequenced sample was distant non-tumor lung tissue. These TCRs come from a woman aged 55-70 years with non-small cell lung cancer. CDR3s include the opening cysteine and the closing phenylalanine or tryptophan. A D gene is named only where the DNA matches it firmly. Rows give clone size only sometimes, using once, few, many, or a class for an expanded clone.

D,V,size,J,DNA,CDR3
NA,TRBV11-2,NA,TRBJ2-7,TGTGCCAGCACTTGGGACCACGGGGGATACGAGCAGTACTTC,CASTWDHGGYEQYF
TRBD1,TRBV6-5,NA,TRBJ1-5,TGTGTCAGCAGTTACGTAATGGGACAGCCCAAGCATTTT,CVSSYVMGQPKHF
TRBD1,TRBV5-4,NA,TRBJ1-1,TGTACCAGCACCCGGCTGTTAGGACAGGGGAACACTGAAGTTTTCTTT,CTSTRLLGQGNTEVFF
NA,TRBV11-2,NA,TRBJ2-2,TGTGCTAGCAGTACGACAGATACCGGGGAGCTTTTTTTT,CASSTTDTGELFF
NA,TRBV11-2,NA,TRBJ1-5,TGTGCCAGCAGCCTTACCTGGAGTGAGCCCCAGCATTTT,CASSLTWSEPQHF
NA,TRBV11-2,few,TRBJ2-7,TGTGCCAGCAGCCCGTTGACGGACGGAGGGCAGCACTTC,CASSPLTDGGQHF
NA,TRBV4-1,NA,TRBJ2-1,TGCACTAGCAGCCAAGAGGCAATCGTGAATGAGCAGTTCTTT,CTSSQEAIVNEQFF
NA,TRBV28,NA,TRBJ1-4,TGTGCTAGCAGTACGACAGAGGTGGCTGAAAAACTGTTTTTT,CASSTTEVAEKLFF
TRBD2,TRBV12-3/TRBV12-4,medium-sized,TRBJ2-1,TGTGTAGCGGGGGGGCCGGGCAATGAGCAGTTCTTC,CVAGGPGNEQFF
NA,TRBV4-3,NA,TRBJ1-5,TGCGCCAGCAACCAAGGGACATTAAGCAATCAGCCCCAGCACTTT,CASNQGTLSNQPQHF
NA,TRBV7-9,NA,TRBJ2-1,TGTTCCAGCAGCTTACTGCTAATTGGTAGGGGGATAGATGAGCAGTTCTTC,CSSSLLLIGRGIDEQFF
NA,TRBV6-5,NA,TRBJ1-2,TGTGCCGGCAATCCTGGGGGTCACTATGGCTACGCCTTC,CAGNPGGHYGYAF
NA,TRBV5-4,many,TRBJ2-5,TGTGCCAGCAGCTTGGGTGCAGGGGCCTCCCAAGAGACCCAGTACTTC,CASSLGAGASQETQYF
NA,TRBV29-1,NA,TRBJ1-4,TGCAGCGTTGGGGTGAATATAAAACTGTTTTTT,CSVGVNIKLFF
NA,TRBV11-2,NA,TRBJ1-5,TGTGCCAGCAGCTATCATAGCAATCAGTCCCAATATTTT,CASSYHSNQSQYF
TRBD1,TRBV6-7,NA,TRBJ1-1,TGTGCCAGCACCCGAGGACAGGGGGTGAGCAGTGACATTGAAGCTTTCTTT,CASTRGQGVSSDIEAFF
NA,TRBV19,few,TRBJ2-7,TGTGCCAGTAGTAGAAACATGGGAAACTCCTACGAGCAGTACTTC,CASSRNMGNSYEQYF
NA,TRBV29-1,NA,TRBJ1-1,TGCAGCGTTGAAGGAAAAGCAGGGAACACTGAAGTTTTCTTT,CSVEGKAGNTEVFF
NA,TRBV6-5,many,TRBJ2-6,TGTGCCAGCAGTTATGGTGCGGGACAGTATTACTCTGGGGCCAACGTCCTGACTTTC,CASSYGAGQYYSGANVLTF
TRBD1,TRBV12-3/TRBV12-4,NA,TRBJ2-7,TGCGCCAGCCGTAAAACAGGGGACTCCTACGAGCAGTACTTC,CASRKTGDSYEQYF
TRBD2,TRBV20-1,NA,TRBJ2-7,TGCAGTGCTAGAGAGAGCGGGGCTTACGAGCAGTACTTC,CSARESGAYEQYF
NA,TRBV5-4,NA,TRBJ2-1,TGTGCCAGCAGCTTGGACGGCGAACAGGGAGTCGACGATGAGCAGTTCTTC,CASSLDGEQGVDDEQFF
NA,TRBV6-1,NA,TRBJ2-1,TGTGCCAGCAGTGAAAATTCCGGGAGCTCCTACAATGAGCAGTTCTTC,CASSENSGSSYNEQFF
TRBD1,TRBV12-5,NA,TRBJ1-1,TGTGCCAGTGCTTCAGGGGGGACTGAAACTTTCTTT,CASASGGTETFF
TRBD1,TRBV20-1,few,TRBJ1-2,TGCAGTGCTAGTTCGGACAGGGGGCGCAGCTATGTCTATACCTTC,CSASSDRGRSYVYTF
NA,TRBV29-1,NA,TRBJ1-1,TGCAGCACCCTTAAGTTGGGTTTGAACACTGAAGCTTTCTTT,CSTLKLGLNTEAFF
NA,TRBV4-3,many,TRBJ2-7,TGCGCCAGCAGCCAAGAAGGCACAAAGTCGGCCGAGCAGTACTTC,CASSQEGTKSAEQYF
TRBD1,TRBV5-1,NA,TRBJ2-3,TGCGCCAGCAGCTTGGGAGGGGGCGCCGGCACAGATACCCGGTATTTT,CASSLGGGAGTDTRYF
NA,TRBV30,many,TRBJ1-4,TGTGCCTGGAGTGTACGTTTTGGGGAGACTAATGAAAAACTGTTTTTT,CAWSVRFGETNEKLFF
NA,TRBV29-1,NA,TRBJ2-7,TGCAGCGTTGAGGGACGGACTCACGAGCAGTACTTC,CSVEGRTHEQYF
TRBD1,TRBV6-5,NA,TRBJ2-5,TGTGTCAGCAGACAGACAGGGGGCCGTCAAGAGACCCAGTACTTC,CVSRQTGGRQETQYF
TRBD1,TRBV5-5,NA,TRBJ2-7,TGTGCCAGCAGCTTACGGACAGGCTCCTACGAGCAGTACTTC,CASSLRTGSYEQYF